The 12 T cell receptor beta chains below come from one sample, sequenced in a study of shared clonotypes between healthy human individuals. Using immunoSEQ multiplex PCR, the repertoire was profiled, and TCRdb retains in-frame clones only, with some absent. Of under 1,100,000 clones listed, about four fifths were seen once; the top ten hold 0.55% to 0.7%. Sequencing input: memory CD4+ T cells from PBMCs. Documented subset: CD45RA-negative fraction. The source of these receptors is a man younger than 35 in good health. Some clones in this sample may be carry-over from other donors' samples.

The chain recombines TRBV29-1 with TRBJ2-7; 8 nucleotides match TRBD1. This CDR3 has 12 residues. Germline V gene lookup returns CDR1 SQVTM and CDR2 ANQGSEA. Unmatched junction bases numbered 5, after V lost 6 bases and J lost 4 bases. This CDR3 is CSVEGQEYEQYF. CDR3 nucleotide sequence: TGCAGCGTCGAGGGACAGGAGTACGAGCAGTACTTC.

The chain links TRBV6-5 to TRBJ1-4; D is ambiguous. The CDR3 is made up of 14 amino acids. Trimming took 6 bases from V and 0 from J, leaving 8 bases between them. The germline V gene encodes CDR1 MNHEY and CDR2 SVGAGI. The CDR3 bases are TGTGCCAGCAGCTATAGTGCAACTAATGAAAAACTGTTTTTT. Translation gives CASSYSATNEKLFF.

The chain carries TRBV29-1 and TRBJ1-2; the match to TRBD1 covers 9 bases. CDR3 length: 13 residues. Germline lookup yields CDR1 SQVTM and CDR2 ANQGSEA. V gave up 6 bases and J gave up 8 bases; unmatched junction bases: 10. This CDR3 reads CSVLDRGGYGYTF. The CDR3 DNA follows: TGCAGCGTCCTCGACAGGGGGGGGTACGGCTACACCTTC.

The chain uses TRBV2 and TRBJ2-2; D may be TRBD1 (5 bases). The CDR3 extends over 15 amino acids. Germline V lookup: CDR1 SNHLY, CDR2 FYNNEI. V was trimmed by 1 base and J by 4 bases, leaving 10 bases between them. The CDR3 DNA sequence: TGTGCCAGCAGTGAAGGTGGCAGGGTCACCGGGGAGCTGTTTTTT. This gives the protein CASSEGGRVTGELFF.

J is TRBJ2-7 and V is TRBV18, with TRBD2 as a possible D gene (6 bases). V shed 3 bases and J shed 8 bases, with 23 bases lying between them. There are 16 residues in the CDR3. CDR1 is KGHSH and CDR2 is LQKENI in the germline V gene. The CDR3 region has the DNA TGTGCCAGCTCACCCCCACCGGGACTTCAAAGAACCCAGCAGTACTTC. It yields the protein CASSPPPGLQRTQQYF.

This clone occurred many times. The chain carries TRBV7-9 and TRBJ2-1; 13 bases align to TRBD2. Germline V CDR1 and CDR2: SEHNR, FQNEAQ (reference sequence). The CDR3 has 16 residues. After removal of 3 bases from V and 5 bases from J, the junction contained 4 bases not matched to a gene. The DNA for the CDR3 is TGTGCCAGCAGCTTCCGACTAGCGGGAGGTAACAATGAGCAGTTCTTC. Translation: CASSFRLAGGNNEQFF.

The genes are TRBV7-2 and TRBJ2-1; possibly TRBD2 for D (6 bases). The CDR3 is 14 residues long. The germline gives CDR1 SGHTA, CDR2 FQGNSA. V lost 4 bases and J 4 bases, leaving 11 bases between the germline ends. CDR3 DNA sequence: TGTGCCAGCAGCTATAGACTAGTGTACAATGAGCAGTTCTTC. The encoded protein is CASSYRLVYNEQFF.

This chain uses TRBV11-2 with TRBJ2-2; tentatively, D is TRBD1 (6 bases). Trimming stripped 1 base from V and 4 bases from J, with 10 bases between. CDR3 length equals 15 residues. Germline-derived CDR1 and CDR2 are SGHAT and FQNNGV. CDR3 in DNA: TGTGCCAGCAGCTTAGCTGGACAGCCCACCGGGGAGCTGTTTTTT. Translating it yields CASSLAGQPTGELFF.

The chain uses TRBV30 and TRBJ2-3; no clear D gene. Germline V lookup: CDR1 GTSNPN, CDR2 SVGIG (reference sequence). V was cut by 0 bases and J by 0 bases, with 4 bases left in between. The CDR3 is made up of 13 amino acids. CDR3 residues: CAWSVASTDTQYF. The DNA of the CDR3 is TGTGCCTGGAGTGTAGCCAGCACAGATACGCAGTATTTT.

CDR3 DNA: TGTGCCAGCAGCGTAGCTTTGGGGGATGAGCAGTTCTTC. Translated, it gives CASSVALGDEQFF. This chain joins TRBV9 and TRBJ2-1, with D perhaps TRBD1 or TRBD2 (5 bases each). The germline V gene has CDR1 SGDLS and CDR2 YYNGEE. This CDR3 has 13 amino acids. Trimming removed 0 bases at V and 8 bases at J, with 9 bases between.

This rearrangement joins TRBV19 to TRBJ2-2; 7 bases agree with TRBD1. The CDR3 runs to 17 residues. V gave up 3 bases and J gave up 0 bases; unmatched junction bases: 7. Germline CDR1 reads LNHDA; CDR2 reads SQIVND (reference sequence). The CDR3 DNA reads TGTGCCAGTAGTATGAGGGGACAGCTCGCGAACACCGGGGAGCTGTTTTTT. This translates into CASSMRGQLANTGELFF.

The chain combines TRBV29-1 with TRBJ2-5, with TRBD1 matching over 11 bases. Trimming at V came to 2 bases and at J to 4 bases, leaving 9 bases not matched to a gene. Germline assignment: CDR1 SQVTM and CDR2 ANQGSEA. The CDR3 sequence is 16 residues long. The CDR3 nucleotides read TGCAGCGTTGAAATCGGACAGGGGGCGGTCGGAGAGACCCAGTACTTC. This encodes CSVEIGQGAVGETQYF.